Below, 27 T cell receptor beta chains from the same sample are listed, as sequenced in a study of CD4 T cells in relation to SARS-CoV-2 and coronaviruses. CD4+ T cells from unexposed donors were obtained before the COVID-19 pandemic (2011-2018). After about 10 days of culture, CD4+ T cells were isolated. These receptors have no known antigen. Generated by immunoSEQ multiplex PCR, the TCRdb table keeps only in-frame clones and is missing some. The sample shows tens of thousands of clones, roughly three quarters of them seen only once. Input material: CD4+ T cells from PBMCs, cultured in vitro. The source is a human donor in good health.

This chain links TRBV6-2 or TRBV6-3 with TRBJ2-7; TRBD1 might be the D (5 bases). Germline V CDR1 and CDR2: MNHEY, SVGEGT. The CDR3 is 13 amino acids. Trimming pared 5 bases from V and 4 bases from J, leaving 12 bases between. This CDR3 reads CASSPPPGYEQYF. The CDR3 DNA follows: TGTGCCAGCAGTCCCCCCCCAGGGTACGAGCAGTACTTC.

This sequence joins TRBV2 and TRBJ2-4; D unresolved. The CDR3 runs to 13 residues. Germline V CDR1 and CDR2: SNHLY, FYNNEI. V was trimmed by 3 bases and J by 0 bases, leaving 3 bases between them. As DNA, the CDR3 is TGTGCCAGCAGTGACCTAGCCAAAAACATTCAGTACTTC. This gives the protein CASSDLAKNIQYF.

The gene calls are TRBV6-5 and TRBJ1-5; D possibly corresponds to TRBD1 (5 bases). The germline CDR1 and CDR2 sequences are MNHEY and SVGAGI. The CDR3 is 14 residues long. Between the trimmed V and J ends, which lost 2 bases and 6 bases, there was a span of 11 bases. As DNA, the CDR3 is TGTGCCAGCAGTTACGGGTGGGGGGGTCAGCCCCAGCATTTT. Protein: CASSYGWGGQPQHF.

The chain has TRBV7-2 and TRBJ2-7; 7 bases are a match to TRBD1. Germline V gives CDR1 SGHTA, CDR2 FQGNSA. V gave up 5 bases and J gave up 1 base; unmatched junction bases: 5. The CDR3 sequence is 14 residues long. CDR3: CASSTRDSSYEQYF. In nucleotides, the CDR3 is TGTGCCAGCAGCACCCGGGACAGTTCCTACGAGCAGTACTTC.

This clone showed up just once. For the CDR3, the DNA is TGCAGTGCTAGTGACTCCTACGAGCAGTACTTC. It specifies CSASDSYEQYF. The rearrangement uses TRBV20-1 and TRBJ2-7; D is undetermined. Germline V gene data show CDR1 as DFQATT and CDR2 as SNEGSKA (reference sequence). The CDR3 spans 11 residues. Trimming removed 3 bases from V and 0 bases from J, with 3 bases in between.

V and J are TRBV7-9 and TRBJ1-4, with D tentatively TRBD1 (6 bases). With 5 bases removed from V and 3 bases from J, the gap between germline ends came to 13 bases. The V gene's germline CDR1 is SEHNR and CDR2 FQNEAQ (reference sequence). The CDR3 has 15 residues. The CDR3 coding sequence is TGTGCCAGCAGCGCATCGGGACAACCTAATGAAAAACTGTTTTTT. As protein: CASSASGQPNEKLFF.

This clone was seen only a few times. The J gene is TRBJ1-2, the V gene TRBV7-9; tentative D call: TRBD1 (6 bases). The germline gives CDR1 SEHNR, CDR2 FQNEAQ (reference sequence). V was clipped by 2 bases and J by 8 bases, with 6 bases between them. The CDR3 runs 11 residues. CDR3 residues: CASSLRGGYTF. The CDR3, as DNA: TGTGCCAGCAGCTTAAGGGGGGGCTACACCTTC.

The V and J genes are TRBV7-2 and TRBJ1-5; D is uncertain. Germline V gives CDR1 SGHTA, CDR2 FQGNSA. The V end was cut by 2 bases, the J end by 0 bases, with 8 bases between. This CDR3 region has 15 residues. The CDR3 sequence is CASSLNSYSNQPQHF. Written as DNA, the CDR3 is TGTGCCAGCAGCTTAAATAGTTATAGCAATCAGCCCCAGCATTTT. Variable domain in full (rest from reference TRBV7-2 and TRBJ1-5): GAGVSQSPSNKVTEKGKDVELRCDPISGHTALYWYRQSLGQGLEFLIYFQGNSAPDKSGLPSDRFSAERTGGSVSTLTIQRTQQEDSAVYLCASSLNSYSNQPQHFGDGTRLSIL.

The CDR3 coding sequence is TGTGCCAGCCGAGGACAGACGAACACTGAAGCTTTCTTT. Encoded protein: CASRGQTNTEAFF. V and J are TRBV2 and TRBJ1-1, with D perhaps matching TRBD1 (6 bases). CDR3 size: 13 residues. The germline V gene has CDR1 SNHLY and CDR2 FYNNEI. Deletions cut 8 bases from V and 1 base from J, with 11 bases between.

This clone was recorded once. This chain uses TRBV2 with TRBJ2-7; 8 nucleotides match TRBD2. CDR1 SNHLY and CDR2 FYNNEI come from the germline V gene. V shed 3 bases, J shed 13 bases, and the junction held 20 bases outside the gene matches. This CDR3 region has 16 residues. CDR3 DNA sequence: TGTGCCAGCAGTGACCTGGATCGGGGGGGCGAGACGACCGATTACTTC. Amino acid sequence: CASSDLDRGGETTDYF.

This clone was counted between two and nine times. The J gene is TRBJ2-4, the V gene TRBV3-1 (or the pseudogene TRBV3-2), with D tentatively TRBD2 (5 bases). The CDR3 loop spans 12 amino acids. Germline V gives CDR1 LGHDT, CDR2 YNNKEL (reference sequence). The V end lost 2 bases, the J end lost 7 bases, and 6 bases lay between the germline ends. The CDR3 DNA follows: TGTGCCAGCAGCCAAAGCGGTAACATTCAGTACTTC. Translation gives CASSQSGNIQYF.

The rearrangement uses TRBV3-1 (or the pseudogene TRBV3-2) and TRBJ2-7; a weak D match, TRBD2 (5 bases). The CDR3 covers 14 residues. Per the germline V gene, CDR1 is LGHDT and CDR2 is YNNKEL (reference sequence). Trimming removed 5 bases at V and 5 bases at J, with 16 bases between. The CDR3 spells CASSAGLPLNEQYF. CDR3 bases: TGTGCCAGCAGCGCCGGACTGCCCCTCAACGAGCAGTACTTC.

This clone was observed a single time. This chain uses TRBV24-1 with TRBJ2-7; 10 nucleotides agree with TRBD1. From germline, CDR1 is KGHDR and CDR2 SFDVKD. There are 16 residues in the CDR3. V lost 0 bases and J lost 3; bases outside the gene matches: 4. CDR3 sequence reads: CATSDLLRTGGYEQYF. CDR3 DNA sequence: TGTGCCACCAGTGATTTGCTGCGGACAGGGGGCTACGAGCAGTACTTC.

The V gene is TRBV5-8, the J gene TRBJ1-5; D is unresolved. The V end was cut by 0 bases, the J end by 2 bases, with 6 bases between. Germline V gives CDR1 SGHTS, CDR2 YDEGEE. The CDR3 is 14 amino acids. CDR3 DNA: TGTGCCAGCAGCTTGGCCGGGGGCAATCAGCCCCAGCATTTT. It yields the protein CASSLAGGNQPQHF.

The genes are TRBV30 and TRBJ2-5, with TRBD1 as a possible D gene (5 bases). Germline V gives CDR1 GTSNPN, CDR2 SVGIG (reference sequence). This CDR3 has 12 residues. V was cut by 5 bases and J by 6 bases, with 13 bases left in between. The chain's CDR3 is CAWDTGPQTQYF. CDR3 DNA sequence: TGTGCCTGGGATACAGGCCCGCAGACCCAGTACTTC.

The chain recombines TRBV3-1 (or the pseudogene TRBV3-2) with TRBJ1-1, with TRBD1 as a possible D gene (6 bases). Germline assignment: CDR1 LGHDT and CDR2 YNNKEL (reference sequence). V lost 10 bases and J 8 bases, leaving 17 bases between the germline ends. The CDR3 contains 12 residues. The CDR3 nucleotides read TGTGCCAACACAGGGAATGCAGGAGAAGCTTTCTTT. It yields the protein CANTGNAGEAFF.

The V gene is TRBV3-1 (or the pseudogene TRBV3-2), the J gene TRBJ1-6; D gene unclear. The CDR3 has 15 residues. CDR1 and CDR2 from the germline V gene are LGHDT and YNNKEL (reference sequence). Deletions cut 0 bases from V and 7 bases from J, with 10 bases between. CDR3 in DNA: TGTGCCAGCAGCCAAGATGCGCAAGTAAATTCACCCCTCCACTTT. This encodes CASSQDAQVNSPLHF.

The rearrangement links TRBV6-6 to TRBJ2-7; TRBD2 agrees at 10 bases. The CDR3 is made up of 15 amino acids. J was trimmed by 2 bases and V by 4 bases; bases with no gene match: 5. CDR1 and CDR2 from the germline V gene are MNHNY and SVGAGI (reference sequence). The chain's CDR3 is CASSSTSGFPYEQYF. In DNA form, the CDR3 reads TGTGCCAGCAGTTCGACTAGCGGGTTCCCCTACGAGCAGTACTTC.

V gene TRBV5-5 combines with J gene TRBJ2-6; D remains ambiguous. The CDR3 has 15 residues. Germline lookup yields CDR1 SGHKS and CDR2 YYEKEE (reference sequence). The V end lost 5 bases, the J end lost 3 bases, and 12 bases lay between the germline ends. Written as DNA, the CDR3 is TGTGCCAGCAGTTCGTCTACTTTTGGGGCCAACGTCCTGACTTTC. This sequence encodes CASSSSTFGANVLTF.

The rearrangement links TRBV4-3 to TRBJ2-1; TRBD2 matches at 9 bases. V lost 4 bases and J lost 2; bases outside the gene matches: 9. From germline, CDR1 is LGHNA and CDR2 YSLEER. CDR3 length equals 17 residues. CDR3: CASSRTGTSRTYNEQFF. CDR3 nucleotide sequence: TGCGCCAGCAGCCGAACCGGGACTAGCAGAACCTACAATGAGCAGTTCTTC.

J is TRBJ2-1 and V is TRBV6-5; a weak D match, TRBD1 (5 bases). CDR1 is MNHEY and CDR2 is SVGAGI in the germline V gene. This CDR3 is built from 13 residues. V was shortened by 7 bases and J by 10 bases, with 17 bases between the two germline ends. CDR3 in amino acids: CASKNPGRGEQFF. Here the CDR3 DNA reads TGTGCCAGCAAAAACCCCGGAAGGGGAGAGCAGTTCTTC.

In the case of this clone: Relative to the germline gene, one junction end is altered; a read error may explain this. V usage is TRBV5-5 and J usage is TRBJ1-5; TRBD1 aligns across 9 bases. The germline CDR1 and CDR2 sequences are SGHKS and YYEKEE (reference sequence). The length of the CDR3 is 15 residues. This CDR3 reads CASSFLGQGDQPQHF. For the CDR3, the DNA is TGTGCCAGCAGCTTCCTGGGACAGGGTGATCAACCCCAGCATTTT.

This sequence joins TRBV9 and TRBJ1-3; D is unclear. Trimming shortened V by 0 bases and J by 0 bases, and 7 bases separated the two germline ends. Germline V CDR1 and CDR2: SGDLS, YYNGEE. The CDR3 runs 15 residues. The CDR3 reads CASSVETNSGNTIYF. DNA for the CDR3: TGTGCCAGCAGCGTAGAGACCAACTCTGGAAACACCATATATTTT.

The chain combines TRBV4-2 with TRBJ2-5; maybe TRBD1 (8 bases). CDR1 is LGHNA and CDR2 is YNFKEQ in the germline V gene. Trimming cost V 0 bases and J 5 bases, with 19 bases left between them. The CDR3 covers 17 residues. Here the CDR3 DNA reads TGTGCCAGCAGCCAAGAGGGGGCAGGGGGCGGGGGTGAGACCCAGTACTTC. The encoded protein is CASSQEGAGGGGETQYF.

This chain uses TRBV27 with TRBJ1-5; D is perhaps TRBD1 (5 bases). The CDR3 runs 12 residues. V was cut by 6 bases and J by 4 bases, with 7 bases left in between. CDR1 and CDR2 (germline): MNHEY, SMNVEV (reference sequence). CDR3: CASSGTNQPQHF. The CDR3 DNA sequence: TGTGCCAGCAGCGGGACGAATCAGCCCCAGCATTTT.

This sequence joins TRBV7-9 and TRBJ1-2; TRBD1 matches 11 bases. The trim removed 5 bases at V and 6 bases at J, leaving 8 bases unmatched. Germline V lookup: CDR1 SEHNR, CDR2 FQNEAQ (reference sequence). CDR3 length equals 15 residues. DNA for the CDR3: TGTGCCAGCAGCCTAGGACAGGGGGCAGTTCATGGCTACACCTTC. It codes for CASSLGQGAVHGYTF. Full variable domain (missing parts from reference TRBV7-9 and TRBJ1-2): DTGVSQNPRHKITKRGQNVTFRCDPISEHNRLYWYRQTLGQGPEFLTYFQNEAQLEKSRLLSDRFSAERPKGSFSTLEIQRTEQGDSAMYLCASSLGQGAVHGYTFGSGTRLTVV.

The chain joins TRBV6-2 or TRBV6-3 to TRBJ2-1; possibly TRBD2 for D (6 bases). Trimming took 5 bases from V and 3 from J, leaving 17 bases between them. Looked up from germline, CDR1 is MNHEY and CDR2 is SVGEGT. The CDR3 runs 16 residues. The chain's CDR3 is CASSTLEGGYYNEQFF. CDR3 sequence (DNA): TGTGCCAGCAGTACCCTGGAGGGAGGATACTACAATGAGCAGTTCTTC.